The present entry profiles one T cell receptor beta chain with its context. The antigen it binds to is not known. Base qualities are not provided; no much larger clone lies one nucleotide away. The time point label, read with the paper, signifies: before neoadjuvant nivolumab. The patients had newly diagnosed stage II-IVA oral cavity squamous cell carcinoma and had not received any prior systemic or radiation treatment. Everyone in the cohort had locally advanced, HPV-negative oral cavity squamous cell carcinoma. Peripheral blood mononuclear cells were analyzed directly, without maintenance or expansion in culture. The samples were drawn from a longitudinal correlative study tied to a single-arm phase II trial testing neoadjuvant nivolumab in oral cavity squamous cell carcinoma. Subject-matched pre- and post-treatment PBMCs and tumors from three responders and three non-responders were subjected to genomic DNA-based TCRbeta sequencing. Peripheral blood mononuclear cells were drawn once before nivolumab treatment and a second time after treatment, when surgery took place. The Maxwell RSC DNA from Cells kit was used to isolate genomic DNA from PBMCs.

The germline V gene gives CDR1 as MNHNS and CDR2 as SASEGT. A distance of 15 bases separates the germline ends of V and J, which lose 9 bases and 6 bases respectively. The CDR3 runs 14 residues from the cysteine to the phenylalanine. The read is trimmed to its CDR3 DNA, 42 bases read in frame from base 1. This sample is drawn from a study of neoadjuvant anti-PD-1 for oral cavity cancer (dated by TCRdb to 2020 to 2023). For context, the study as a whole: Before curative-intent surgical resection, most patients were given three to four biweekly doses of nivolumab at 3 mg/kg. Patients with complete response, partial response or stable disease by RECIST 1.1 were defined as responders, whereas patients with progression were defined as non-responders. For patients who did not progress, a fourth nivolumab dose was given around day 43, followed by definitive surgical resection on days 50-56. The parent correlative cohort included roughly 12 patients, with a 33% response rate.

For deep sequencing of PBMC libraries, mostly about 450 ng of input genomic DNA was used, and six replicates were run per sample. The immunoSEQ hsTCRbeta kit was used to prepare TCRbeta libraries, following the manufacturer's instructions. Sequencing of the completed libraries took place using an Illumina NovaSeq 6000 S4 flow cell after they had been pooled to 2.5 to 3.5 nM. The original pipeline was this. The immunoSEQ Analyzer handled quality control and preprocessing of the raw data. The analysis was restricted to productive rearrangements, with each unique CDR3 amino acid sequence defining a clonotype. Repertoire clonality was estimated as the Gini-Simpson index, which was computed with the R package tcR. Student's t test was used to compare Gini indices, while Pearson correlation assessed associations with tumor size change. As stored in TCRdb, this immuneACCESS dataset retains in-frame rearrangements with V and J assigned. A fraction of the clones does not appear; measured against another copy, unresolved V genes explain less than half of the discrepancy, and the remainder lacks a known reason. V, J and clone size are those of that table, while D and trimming were read from the DNA. The sample table records roughly 14,000 clones; approximately 70% of these occur just once. 2% to 2.5% of the sample comes from the top ten.

Study-wide findings and limitations: A higher pretreatment blood Treg/Th17 ratio correlated with both higher pretreatment blood TCRbeta clonality and lower post-treatment tumor TCRbeta clonality. Only a few patients per response group were included in the TCR analyses, and larger cohorts for validation were called for by the authors. Within PBMCs, T cell clonality (Gini index) was significantly higher in non-responders than responders after neoadjuvant nivolumab.

This clonotype was sampled from a person aged 35-80 years with oral cavity squamous cell carcinoma. Specimen: PBMCs, collected before nivolumab (anti-PD-1) treatment. This chain is built from TRBV6-1 and TRBJ1-6; the D gene cannot be resolved reliably. For the CDR3, the sequence is CASSRGPGNSPLHF. The DNA sequence reads TGTGCCAGTTCACGAGGGCCGGGTAATTCACCCCTCCACTTT.